Listed below are T cell receptor beta chains from one sample, sequenced in a study of CD8 T cells in ankylosing spondylitis. MiXCR, applied by TCRdb to the 5' RACE reads, yields one record per CDR3 protein. The repertoire has tens of thousands of distinct CDR3 sequences, around 25% of them found once; the top ten carry around three fifths. Specimen: blood, either unsorted or a sorted T cell fraction (not recorded which). The receptors originated from a male donor with ankylosing spondylitis or in good health (not recorded which). CDR3s include the opening cysteine and the closing phenylalanine or tryptophan. The D gene is left open where the match is weak. Size is omitted from some rows. Given values are once, few, many or a class for expanded clones.

j_call d_call clone_size cdr3_length v_call cdr3_aa cdr3_nt
TRBJ2-1 NA few 12 TRBV20-1 CSARDWDGEQFF TGCAGTGCTAGAGATTGGGACGGTGAGCAGTTCTTC
TRBJ2-3 TRBD2 NA 16 TRBV5-1 CASSLFAGGPSDTQYF TGCGCCAGCAGCTTGTTCGCGGGGGGGCCATCAGATACGCAGTATTTT
TRBJ2-1 NA NA 13 TRBV5-1 CASSRDIYNEQFF TGCGCCAGCAGTCGGGACATCTACAATGAGCAGTTCTTC
TRBJ2-3 NA few 14 TRBV20-1 CSASLAYRTDTQYF TGCAGTGCTAGCTTGGCCTATCGCACAGATACGCAGTATTTT
TRBJ2-3 TRBD1 NA 17 TRBV7-2 CASSSDRRKTGADTQYF TGTGCCAGCAGCTCGGACAGGCGTAAAACCGGCGCAGATACGCAGTATTTT
TRBJ2-7 TRBD2 once 15 TRBV10-3 CAIRKGTSGRGEQYF TGTGCCATCAGGAAGGGGACTAGCGGTCGCGGCGAGCAGTACTTC
TRBJ2-1 NA NA 11 TRBV20-1 CSARSAGPAFF TGCAGTGCTCGCAGCGCGGGGCCAGCGTTCTTC
TRBJ2-3 NA NA 13 TRBV12-3/TRBV12-4 CASSLGTRDTQYF TGTGCCAGCAGTTTAGGTACGCGAGATACGCAGTATTTT
TRBJ1-4 TRBD1 NA 19 TRBV20-1 CSARPSDRFGGTTNEKLFF TGCAGTGCTAGACCTTCGGACAGGTTTGGGGGAACGACTAATGAAAAACTGTTTTTT
TRBJ2-6 NA NA 16 TRBV12-3/TRBV12-4 CASSFPSLGGANVLTF TGTGCCAGCAGTTTCCCCTCTCTGGGTGGGGCCAACGTCCTGACTTTC
TRBJ2-7 NA few 14 TRBV7-8 CASSPPRIPYEQYF TGTGCCAGCAGCCCACCACGTATACCCTACGAGCAGTACTTC
TRBJ1-2 TRBD1 NA 16 TRBV5-1 CASSPGTVLSLRGYTF TGCGCCAGCAGCCCCGGGACAGTCCTCAGTCTTAGGGGCTACACCTTC
TRBJ2-1 TRBD2 NA 13 TRBV5-1 CASMTSGNNEQFF TGCGCCAGCATGACTAGCGGTAACAATGAGCAGTTCTTC
TRBJ2-3 NA few 12 TRBV20-1 CSAVIRRDTQYF TGCAGTGCTGTTATTAGGCGAGATACGCAGTATTTT
TRBJ2-7 NA NA 16 TRBV5-1 CASSLDPSGQSYEQYF TGCGCCAGCAGCTTGGACCCCTCGGGGCAGTCCTACGAGCAGTACTTC
TRBJ2-5 TRBD1 NA 15 TRBV6-1 CASSGRTGHGETQYF TGTGCCAGCAGTGGCAGGACAGGCCACGGGGAGACCCAGTACTTC
TRBJ1-6 TRBD1 NA 21 TRBV4-2 CASSPSNAKGATSLFNSPLHF TGTGCCAGCAGCCCCTCAAACGCCAAGGGGGCGACCTCACTATTCAATTCACCCCTCCACTTT
TRBJ2-1 TRBD1 NA 15 TRBV7-9 CASSLAETGVNEQFF TGTGCCAGCAGCTTAGCGGAAACAGGGGTTAATGAGCAGTTCTTC
TRBJ1-1 NA NA 13 TRBV30 CAWSVRTDTEAFF TGTGCCTGGAGTGTACGGACGGACACTGAAGCTTTCTTT
TRBJ2-1 NA NA 17 TRBV20-1 CSARPLMVSRSYNEQFF TGCAGTGCTAGACCCCTAATGGTATCTCGCTCCTACAATGAGCAGTTCTTC
TRBJ2-5 NA NA 13 TRBV20-1 CSALPGDQETQYF TGCAGTGCTCTCCCGGGAGACCAAGAGACCCAGTACTTC
TRBJ2-5 NA few 12 TRBV2 CASSEDRETQYF TGTGCCAGCAGTGAAGACCGAGAGACCCAGTACTTC
TRBJ1-5 NA NA 16 TRBV12-5 CASGSPLGVYNQPQHF TGTGCTAGTGGTTCCCCCCTCGGGGTATACAATCAGCCCCAGCATTTT
TRBJ2-5 NA NA 15 TRBV29-1 CSVYLRTDIRETQYF TGCAGCGTTTATCTTCGGACAGATATTAGGGAGACCCAGTACTTC
TRBJ2-3 NA NA 13 TRBV7-3 CASSLSGIDTQYF TGTGCCAGCAGCTTAAGTGGGATAGATACGCAGTATTTT
TRBJ2-1 NA NA 14 TRBV20-1 CSAVGGGTYNEQFF TGCAGTGCAGTAGGGGGAGGGACTTACAATGAGCAGTTCTTC
TRBJ1-1 NA few 13 TRBV18 CASCPSGGTEAFF TGTGCCAGCTGCCCGAGTGGGGGGACTGAAGCTTTCTTT
TRBJ2-3 TRBD1 few 15 TRBV20-1 CSASGQDPYTDTQYF TGCAGTGCATCAGGACAGGACCCCTACACAGATACGCAGTATTTT
TRBJ2-1 NA NA 12 TRBV20-1 CSASLGPDEQFF TGCAGTGCTAGTCTGGGGCCCGATGAGCAGTTCTTC
TRBJ2-5 TRBD2 NA 14 TRBV3-1 CASSHLAGAETQYF TGTGCCAGCAGCCACCTAGCGGGGGCGGAGACCCAGTACTTC
TRBJ2-1 TRBD2 NA 14 TRBV20-1 CSARPAGLAGEQFF TGCAGTGCTAGACCAGCGGGACTAGCGGGGGAGCAGTTCTTC
TRBJ2-3 NA NA 12 TRBV29-1 CSSRHNTDTQYF TGCAGCAGTCGCCACAACACAGATACGCAGTATTTT
TRBJ2-5 NA few 14 TRBV5-1 CASSLANKGETQYF TGCGCCAGCAGCTTGGCTAATAAGGGGGAGACCCAGTACTTC
TRBJ1-6 NA few 14 TRBV20-1 CSALRTDSDSPLHF TGCAGTGCTCTAAGGACTGATTCGGATTCACCCCTCCACTTT
TRBJ2-2 TRBD2 NA 20 TRBV4-1 CASSYSKDSGSSGSTGELFF TGCGCCAGCAGCTACTCCAAAGATAGCGGGAGTTCTGGTAGCACCGGGGAGCTGTTTTTT
TRBJ2-1 TRBD2 few 15 TRBV29-1 CSARVMRRGNNEQFF TGCAGCGCTAGAGTCATGCGGCGGGGGAACAATGAGCAGTTCTTC
TRBJ2-7 NA NA 14 TRBV7-8 CASAATTPVPEQYF TGTGCCAGCGCCGCGACTACACCAGTACCTGAGCAGTACTTC
TRBJ1-5 NA once 13 TRBV7-9 CASSFQGAQPQHF TGTGCCAGCAGCTTCCAGGGAGCGCAGCCCCAGCATTTT
TRBJ1-4 NA NA 14 TRBV7-3 CASSPGPGNEKLFF TGTGCCAGCAGCCCCGGCCCGGGTAATGAAAAACTGTTTTTT
TRBJ1-1 NA few 13 TRBV7-8 CASSLLTGTVAFF TGTGCCAGCAGCTTGTTGACCGGGACTGTAGCTTTCTTT
TRBJ1-1 TRBD1 NA 16 TRBV6-1 CASSQGGAIWNTEAFF TGTGCCAGCAGTCAAGGGGGCGCAATCTGGAACACTGAAGCTTTCTTT
TRBJ2-5 NA few 14 TRBV7-2 CASSLWIWAETQYF TGTGCCAGCAGCTTATGGATTTGGGCGGAGACCCAGTACTTC
TRBJ1-2 NA NA 12 TRBV18 CASSPPDYGYTF TGTGCCAGCTCACCACCGGACTATGGCTACACCTTC
TRBJ2-5 TRBD2 NA 17 TRBV7-2 CASSEAGLVKVPETQYF TGTGCCAGCAGCGAAGCCGGACTAGTAAAAGTGCCCGAGACCCAGTACTTC
TRBJ1-5 NA NA 15 TRBV5-6 CASSSWGGGNQPQHF TGTGCCAGCAGCTCTTGGGGTGGGGGCAATCAGCCCCAGCATTTT
TRBJ2-1 TRBD2 many 15 TRBV18 CASSPLASGSGEQFF TGTGCCAGCTCACCACTCGCTAGCGGGAGCGGTGAGCAGTTCTTC
TRBJ2-1 NA NA 14 TRBV20-1 CSASRPMPYNEQFF TGCAGTGCTAGTAGGCCTATGCCCTACAATGAGCAGTTCTTC
TRBJ2-2 TRBD1 NA 13 TRBV5-1 CASSLQGAGELFF TGCGCCAGCAGCTTACAGGGGGCCGGGGAGCTGTTTTTT
TRBJ2-5 NA NA 13 TRBV6-1 CASSEQGYETQYF TGTGCCAGCAGTGAACAGGGCTACGAGACCCAGTACTTC
TRBJ2-1 TRBD2 NA 21 TRBV4-1 CASSQDRTSGKYHSGYNEQFF TGCGCCAGCAGCCAAGATCGTACTAGCGGGAAATATCATTCGGGCTACAATGAGCAGTTCTTC
TRBJ1-2 NA few 14 TRBV3-1 CASSQLSPVGGYTF TGTGCCAGCAGCCAACTCTCACCTGTTGGTGGCTACACCTTC
TRBJ2-2 NA few 12 TRBV7-3 CASSSYTGELFF TGTGCCAGCAGCTCGTATACCGGGGAGCTGTTTTTT
TRBJ1-4 TRBD1 NA 15 TRBV15 CATSRQRGQGEKLFF TGTGCCACCAGCCGACAGAGGGGGCAGGGTGAAAAACTGTTTTTT
TRBJ2-5 NA few 11 TRBV20-1 CSATPGETQYF TGCAGTGCTACCCCCGGGGAGACCCAGTACTTC